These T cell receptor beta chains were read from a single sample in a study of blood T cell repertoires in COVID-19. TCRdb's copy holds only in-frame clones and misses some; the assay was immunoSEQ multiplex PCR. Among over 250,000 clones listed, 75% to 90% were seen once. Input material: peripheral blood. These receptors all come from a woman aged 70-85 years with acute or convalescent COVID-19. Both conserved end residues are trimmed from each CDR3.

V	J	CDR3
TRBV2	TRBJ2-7	ASSEAKGQGAYEQY
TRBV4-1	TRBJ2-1	ASSHPQRGGQGGEQF
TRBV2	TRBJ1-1	ASSPVGGAVTEAF
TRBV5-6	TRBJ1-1	ASSYLRGVNTEAF
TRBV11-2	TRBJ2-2	ASIAGGANTGELF
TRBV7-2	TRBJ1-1	ASSWDRKVGEAF
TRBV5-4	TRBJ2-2	ASSLSRGGRVAGELF
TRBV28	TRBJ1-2	AAASPGIGYT
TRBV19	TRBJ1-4	ASTPGQHEKLF
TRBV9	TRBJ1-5	ASSLRGDQPQH
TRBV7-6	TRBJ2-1	ASSLGGASGVSYNEQF
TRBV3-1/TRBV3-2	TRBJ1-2	ASSYTGANYGYT
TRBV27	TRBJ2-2	ASSLSRASTGELF
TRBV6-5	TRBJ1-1	ASSRVRWNTEAF
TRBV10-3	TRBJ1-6	AAAGEGNSPLH
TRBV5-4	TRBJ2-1	ASSSLTDAEQF
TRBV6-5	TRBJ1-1	ASRNRQSFEAF
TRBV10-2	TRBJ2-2	ASSGFTYRTGELF
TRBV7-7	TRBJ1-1	ASSPLGGADTEAF
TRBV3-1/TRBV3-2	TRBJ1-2	ASSWEQNYGYT
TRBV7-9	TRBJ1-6	ASSLGSVSPLH